This TCR beta chain was sequenced for a study of cytomegalovirus exposure and HLA in healthy donors (dated by TCRdb to between 2016 and 2019). The study in broad terms: According to a later analysis, one platform produced both the 100 to 150 validation repertoires and the 666 repertoires of the first cohort. The study aimed to test whether cataloging public T cell receptors could reveal signatures of past pathogen exposure. A separate validation cohort of about 110 different subjects was used in addition to the roughly 620-subject first cohort. High-throughput TCR immunosequencing, statistical association of individual TCRs with disease status, and machine learning were combined to predict cytomegalovirus infection status.

Broad study findings and their caveats: Across donors, most TCR sequences were observed very rarely, whereas some public TCRs were present in many individuals. In a later analysis, TCRs clustered in the first cohort were found to also tend to co-occur in the 130 or so validation repertoires, with approximately 94% of cluster scores above 0. The classifier was reported to diagnose cytomegalovirus status with high specificity and sensitivity in both the original cohort and the validation cohort. The validation cohort had no HLA typing available for a later analysis, so co-occurrence within that cohort was assessed over all 130 or so repertoires. The authors suggested that the approach could potentially be extended to other disease states and immunological phenotypes. In vitro tests confirmed that three of the cytomegalovirus-associated TCR beta chains recognize cytomegalovirus antigens. The study gave a list of over 150 TCR beta chains associated with cytomegalovirus.

Trimming costs V 6 bases and J 3 bases, and their ends lie 12 bases apart. Via the germline V gene (reference sequence), CDR1 is MNHEY and CDR2 SMNVEV. The CDR3 sequence holds 15 residues, the cysteine and phenylalanine included. The kept DNA is CDR3 alone, 45 bases in frame from the first base. For this clone: Its antigen remains undetermined. Per-base qualities were not stored, and no clone one base away is much larger.

Receptors were amplified or captured by the immunoSEQ multiplex PCR assay. The authors' pipeline ran thus. A statistical classification framework was built for diagnosing cytomegalovirus status from the catalog of TCR beta chain sequences. Sourced from immuneACCESS, this table was stored by TCRdb with only in-frame sequences that have V and J called. A share of the clones is absent; for the studies checked, an unresolved V gene accounts for under half, and the remainder has no known explanation. Clonal size and the V and J genes are those of that table, whereas D and trimming came from the DNA. The sample records some 120,000 clones, 70% to 90% of which are singletons. The ten largest clonotypes hold 1.5% to 2% of the sample. The donors were included in the validation cohort of 90 to 150 subjects, a group kept apart from the approximately 670-subject first cohort.

The receptor comes from a woman aged 18-29 years in good health and CMV-seronegative. The chain links TRBV27 with TRBJ2-6; perhaps TRBD2 is the D gene, with 5 bases matching. Sequencing input: PBMCs. CDR3 reads: CASRDSPYGANVLTF. The nucleotides are TGTGCCAGCAGGGACTCCCCGTATGGGGCCAACGTCCTGACTTTC. Extended through the reference TRBV27 and TRBJ2-6 proteins, this CDR3 yields the full variable domain: EAQVTQNPRYLITVTGKKLTVTCSQNMNHEYMSWYRQDPGLGLRQIYYSMNVEVTDKGDVPEGYKVSRKEKRNFPLILESPSPNQTSLYFCASRDSPYGANVLTFGAGSRLTVL.